A few counts support the clone carrying this T cell receptor (beta chain). This entry comes from a study of T cells in Graves' hyperthyroidism and ophthalmopathy. TCR beta CDR3 regions were amplified from RNA. A set of HTBI primers served as the primers for a first-round RT-PCR of the TCR CDR3. TCRdb processed the multiplex PCR reads anew with MiXCR; each CDR3 protein has one entry. The table has approximately 430,000 distinct CDR3 sequences, about a sixth seen once. In germline, CDR1 is LNHDA, CDR2 SQIVND (reference sequence). The CDR3 sequence is 16 residues long. Losses at the gene ends were 5 bases for V and 3 bases for J; bases not matched to a gene: 10.

This TCR derives from a woman younger than 30 with Graves' hyperthyroidism. The J gene is TRBJ2-7, the V gene TRBV19, with 10 bases identical to TRBD2. Source material: blood. The CDR3: CASSSRRAGGGYEQYF. The DNA for the CDR3 is TGTGCCAGTAGTTCCCGAAGAGCGGGGGGGGGCTACGAGCAGTACTTC.